This T cell receptor beta chain came from a study of CD8+ T cells in alopecia areata. The CDR3 has 14 residues. Looked up from germline, CDR1 is GTSNPN and CDR2 is SVGIG (reference sequence). The ends were cut back, 4 bases at V and 4 bases at J, with 14 bases in the middle. Reverse transcribed after extraction, RNA yielded cDNA as the sequencing template. TCRdb's copy holds only in-frame clones and misses some; the assay was immunoSEQ multiplex PCR. The table records some 180,000 clones, 63% of them present only once. In this sample, this clone turned up a few times. The chain has TRBV30 and TRBJ2-1; D remains ambiguous. The sequencing here drew on CD4+ T cells sorted from blood, taken at week 0. The origin of this receptor is a human donor with alopecia areata. The CDR3 loop is CAWKDYGPYNEQFF. CDR3 in DNA: TGTGCCTGGAAGGATTATGGTCCTTACAATGAGCAGTTCTTC.